These 24 T cell receptor beta chains were all obtained from the same sample, sequenced in a study of human T cells and chemical hapten exposure (dated by TCRdb to the early 2020s). The sample's time point label is to be understood as: pre-sensitization, week 0. The treatment or condition label here, explained by the study, means: therapeutic diphenylcyclopropenone sensitization with weekly scalp DPC. Library preparation employed RACE. The data were produced on a NextSeq 500. TCRdb cleaned the public reads at Q25 with fastp, built clones with MiXCR and kept in-frame beta chains. Entries that share a CDR3 protein sequence are merged under the most common genes and DNA. The sample table shows 300,000 to 450,000 distinct CDR3 sequences, and 4% to 6% are seen once. The ten largest clones capture 2.5% to 3% of the sample. The input for sequencing was whole blood, taken in connection with sensitization to the hapten diphenylcyclopropenone (DPC). These receptors were obtained from a woman in her forties or fifties with alopecia areata. Some clones in this sample may be carry-over from other donors' samples.

The chain joins TRBV20-1 to TRBJ1-4; D not resolved. Looked up from germline, CDR1 is DFQATT and CDR2 is SNEGSKA (reference sequence). V lost 5 bases to trimming and J lost 10 bases, with 11 bases between them. The CDR3 is 11 amino acids. The CDR3 sequence: CSAPSGSKLFF. The CDR3 region has the DNA TGCAGTGCTCCCTCAGGTTCAAAACTGTTTTTT.

This clonotype was counted between two and nine times. The chain recombines TRBV20-1 with TRBJ2-5, with TRBD1 identical over 9 bases. J gave up 7 bases and V 1 base, and 10 bases lay outside the gene matches. The CDR3 spans 15 residues. Germline CDR1 is DFQATT and CDR2 is SNEGSKA (reference sequence). The chain's CDR3 is CSARGRTGVVGTQYF. The CDR3 DNA reads as TGCAGTGCTAGAGGCAGGACAGGGGTTGTAGGGACCCAGTACTTC.

This clonotype was found many times. The chain couples TRBV2 to TRBJ1-5; D is ambiguous. The germline gives CDR1 SNHLY, CDR2 FYNNEI. The germline V and J ends were trimmed by 7 bases and 4 bases, with 11 bases remaining between them. The CDR3 has 13 amino acids. This CDR3 reads CASKAGGNQPQHF. The CDR3 region has the DNA TGTGCCAGCAAGGCAGGAGGGAATCAGCCCCAGCATTTT.

This clonotype was detected a few times. V gene TRBV5-6 combines with J gene TRBJ2-3; unclear D gene. V lost 2 bases to trimming and J lost 5 bases, with 12 bases between them. Germline V gene sequence: CDR1 SGHDT, CDR2 YYEEEE. The CDR3 consists of 14 residues. In nucleotides, the CDR3 is TGTGCCAGCAGCTTATTGATGGAAGGAGATACGCAGTATTTT. It encodes CASSLLMEGDTQYF.

The sample holds many counts of this clonotype. The genes are TRBV20-1 and TRBJ2-5, with 14 positions matching TRBD2. In germline, CDR1 is DFQATT, CDR2 SNEGSKA (reference sequence). The CDR3 loop spans 18 amino acids. Losses at the gene ends were 1 base for V and 5 bases for J; bases not matched to a gene: 12. This CDR3 reads CSARALTSGGAPAETQYF. The DNA of the CDR3 is TGCAGTGCTAGAGCGCTGACTAGCGGGGGGGCTCCCGCTGAGACCCAGTACTTC.

The chain couples TRBV10-3 to TRBJ2-7; 8 nucleotides agree with TRBD1. The junction had 6 bases not matched to a gene; V was cut back by 3 bases and J by 2 bases. Germline V gene sequence: CDR1 ENHRY, CDR2 SYGVKD. The CDR3 extends over 15 amino acids. Here the CDR3 reads CAISDPGQATYEQYF. CDR3 DNA sequence: TGTGCCATCAGTGACCCGGGACAGGCCACCTACGAGCAGTACTTC.

This clonotype occurred many times. The rearrangement joins TRBV20-1 to TRBJ2-7; D uncertain. The CDR3 spans 13 residues. V was trimmed by 4 bases and J by 3 bases, leaving 13 bases between them. Per germline, CDR1 DFQATT and CDR2 SNEGSKA (reference sequence). The DNA of the CDR3 is TGCAGTGCTATGAAGGAAGGCATCTACGAGCAGTACTTC. Amino acid sequence: CSAMKEGIYEQYF.

The sample holds many counts of this clonotype. The V and J genes are TRBV6-1 and TRBJ1-1; tentatively, D is TRBD1 (5 bases). V shed 11 bases and J shed 5 bases, with 12 bases lying between them. Germline CDR1 and CDR2: MNHNS and SASEGT. The CDR3 has 11 residues. The CDR3 DNA is TGTGCCGGGGGGGTTAGGACTGAAGCTTTCTTT. Its protein product is CAGGVRTEAFF.

A few counts support this clonotype. The chain carries TRBV20-1 and TRBJ2-3; 8 nucleotides match TRBD2. This CDR3 contains 14 residues. J was trimmed by 6 bases and V by 5 bases; bases with no gene match: 10. Germline V gives CDR1 DFQATT, CDR2 SNEGSKA (reference sequence). The CDR3 is CSASPGLAGDTQYF. The CDR3 nucleotides read TGCAGTGCTTCCCCAGGACTAGCAGGGGATACGCAGTATTTT.

The V and J genes are TRBV7-8 and TRBJ2-4; possibly TRBD1 for D (5 bases). V shed 1 base and J shed 1 base, with 11 bases lying between them. The length of the CDR3 is 16 residues. Per germline, CDR1 SGHVS and CDR2 FQNEAQ. DNA for the CDR3: TGTGCCAGCAGCTTAGTCGCAGGGATGGCCAAAAACATTCAGTACTTC. Amino acid sequence: CASSLVAGMAKNIQYF.

This clonotype was seen only a few times. The rearrangement uses TRBV6-5 and TRBJ1-1; D is perhaps TRBD1 (6 bases). The CDR3 is made up of 13 amino acids. The V gene lost 6 bases and the J gene lost 3 bases, with 11 bases spanning the gap. Germline values: CDR1 MNHEY, CDR2 SVGAGI. CDR3 coding DNA: TGTGCCAGCAGCCAGGGGAGGGACACTGAAGCTTTCTTT. This encodes CASSQGRDTEAFF.

J is TRBJ2-7 and V is TRBV6-5, with D perhaps TRBD1 (9 bases). Germline V lookup: CDR1 MNHEY, CDR2 SVGAGI. The CDR3 is 15 amino acids. V lost 3 bases, J lost 6 bases, and 18 bases lay in between. The CDR3 DNA reads as TGTGCCAGCAGTTATAGCGGGACAGGGACGGGCGAGCAGTACTTC. Translated: CASSYSGTGTGEQYF.

The V gene is TRBV12-3 or TRBV12-4, the J gene TRBJ1-1; maybe TRBD1 (6 bases). Trimming took off 5 bases at V and 6 bases at J, with 10 bases between the two ends. The CDR3 length is 12 residues. CDR3 loop: CASSPGAPEAFF. CDR3 nucleotide sequence: TGTGCCAGCAGTCCGGGGGCCCCTGAAGCTTTCTTT.

This clonotype appeared many times. This chain connects TRBV4-2 to TRBJ2-3; 7 bases are a match to TRBD2. V lost 3 bases, J lost 2 bases, and 11 bases stayed unmatched. CDR3 length: 17 amino acids. Per germline, CDR1 LGHNA and CDR2 YNFKEQ. The CDR3 here is CASSQSGTGGFTDTQYF. CDR3 nucleotides: TGTGCCAGCAGCCAGTCCGGAACGGGAGGATTCACAGATACGCAGTATTTT.

The sample holds many counts of this clonotype. This chain joins TRBV10-3 and TRBJ1-2; maybe TRBD1 (5 bases). The CDR3 contains 13 residues. CDR1 ENHRY and CDR2 SYGVKD come from the germline V gene. Trimming left V 3 bases short and J 2 bases short, with 7 bases between. The CDR3: CAISEGENYGYTF. The CDR3 coding sequence is TGTGCCATCAGTGAAGGGGAGAACTATGGCTACACCTTC.

This clonotype was seen ten or more times. V usage is TRBV4-1 and J usage is TRBJ2-6; a weak D match, TRBD1 (5 bases). The V gene lost 2 bases and the J gene lost 4 bases, with 18 bases spanning the gap. Germline assignment: CDR1 MGHRA and CDR2 YSYEKL. The CDR3 consists of 18 residues. CDR3 amino acids: CASSQTWQGSMGANVLTF. CDR3 in DNA: TGCGCCAGCAGCCAAACTTGGCAGGGCAGTATGGGGGCCAACGTCCTGACTTTC.

This clonotype has at least ten counts. The chain couples TRBV27 to TRBJ2-3, with a tentative D call TRBD1 (6 bases). Germline V gene data show CDR1 as MNHEY and CDR2 as SMNVEV (reference sequence). The V gene lost 7 bases and the J gene lost 0 bases, with 17 bases spanning the gap. The CDR3 is 16 amino acids. The DNA for the CDR3 is TGTGCCAGCACCCCAGACAGGTTTCCTAGCACAGATACGCAGTATTTT. It translates to CASTPDRFPSTDTQYF.

This clonotype was seen only a few times. The V and J genes are TRBV7-3 and TRBJ1-2; TRBD1 is a possible D gene (6 bases). Trimming cost V 4 bases and J 13 bases, with 19 bases left between them. CDR3 length: 13 amino acids. Looked up from germline, CDR1 is SGHTA and CDR2 is FQGTGA. CDR3 in amino acids: CASSSTSTGVRTF. The CDR3 region has the DNA TGTGCCAGCAGCTCCACCTCGACAGGCGTTCGCACCTTC.

This clonotype was seen a handful of times. V gene TRBV6-5 combines with J gene TRBJ1-2; 9 nucleotides agree with TRBD1. The ends lost 6 bases at V and 4 bases at J; junction bases unmatched: 9. The CDR3 loop spans 15 amino acids. Germline CDR1 reads MNHEY; CDR2 reads SVGAGI. CDR3 coding DNA: TGTGCCAGCAGCCCCAGGACAGGGGCGCTCTATGGCTACACCTTC. Its protein is CASSPRTGALYGYTF.

This clonotype was counted ten times or more. The V gene is TRBV2, the J gene TRBJ2-1; the D gene is possibly TRBD1 (5 bases). CDR3 size: 16 residues. Trimming pared 3 bases from V and 0 bases from J, leaving 12 bases between. Germline V gene lookup returns CDR1 SNHLY and CDR2 FYNNEI. In DNA, the CDR3 is TGTGCCAGCAGTGAGCAGGGCGTGAGCTCCTACAATGAGCAGTTCTTC. Translation gives CASSEQGVSSYNEQFF.

This clonotype was seen many times. The V call is TRBV20-1, the J call TRBJ2-1, with 9 bases that match TRBD2. V was clipped by 5 bases and J by 6 bases; unmatched bases: 5. The CDR3 sequence is 13 residues long. Germline CDR1 and CDR2: DFQATT and SNEGSKA (reference sequence). CDR3 nucleotides: TGCAGTGCTTCCGGGACTAGCACCAATGAGCAGTTCTTC. The encoded protein is CSASGTSTNEQFF.

The V and J genes are TRBV7-8 and TRBJ2-6; tentatively, D is TRBD1 (5 bases). CDR3 length: 15 amino acids. V dropped 6 bases and J dropped 4 bases, with 13 bases sitting between them. Germline V gene lookup returns CDR1 SGHVS and CDR2 FQNEAQ. The CDR3 region has the DNA TGTGCCAGCAGTTTACAGGACACGGGGGCCAACGTCCTGACTTTC. The encoded protein is CASSLQDTGANVLTF.

This clonotype was recorded many times. The chain couples TRBV29-1 to TRBJ1-1; D is uncertain. The germline CDR1 and CDR2 sequences are SQVTM and ANQGSEA. V lost 6 bases and J 0 bases, leaving 11 bases between the germline ends. The CDR3 spans 13 residues. CDR3 DNA sequence: TGCAGCGTCGGACTGACTATGAACACTGAAGCTTTCTTT. It specifies CSVGLTMNTEAFF.

This clonotype was seen only a few times. V is TRBV9 and J is TRBJ1-1; D is unclear. Trimming took off 0 bases at V and 1 base at J, with 13 bases between the two ends. The CDR3 has 16 amino acids. Germline V gives CDR1 SGDLS, CDR2 YYNGEE. The CDR3 DNA reads TGTGCCAGCAGCGTAGGTTACAGTGCGGGGAACACTGAAGCTTTCTTT. Translating gives CASSVGYSAGNTEAFF. Together with reference TRBV9 and TRBJ1-1, the CDR3 gives the full variable domain: DSGVTQTPKHLITATGQRVTLRCSPRSGDLSVYWYQQSLDQGLQFLIQYYNGEERAKGNILERFSAQQFPDLHSELNLSSLELGDSALYFCASSVGYSAGNTEAFFGQGTRLTVV.